This T cell receptor (beta chain) was captured by sequencing in a study of PD-1 blockade in classical Hodgkin lymphoma (dated by TCRdb to 2020 to 2022). In the study overall: Nivolumab dosing was 3 mg/kg intravenously every 2 weeks, continuing until either disease progression or unacceptable toxicity. The study used TCR beta sequencing and CyTOF to define a peripheral blood immune signature of response to PD-1 blockade in classical Hodgkin lymphoma. What the research found in general, with its limitations: Lower diversity was seen in patients whose nivolumab began less than 1 year after ASCT, and these patients were left out of later analyses so that immune reconstitution would not confound the results. Trial patients achieving complete response had baseline diversity similar to newly diagnosed patients, whereas partial responders and progressors had significantly lower diversity. Only a single clinical trial cohort was studied, and what caused the repertoire differences, possibly disease activity or prior therapy, remained undefined. Baseline TCR diversity was reported to be lower in newly diagnosed patients than in healthy donors, and even lower in relapsed/refractory patients. CD4+ but not CD8+ TCR diversity rose significantly by C4D1 (p=0.0027 vs p=0.16), most apparent in complete responders (p=0.02).

This clone was found a few times. The antigen it recognizes is unknown. One junction end does not reproduce the germline sequence, and a read error may be involved. This specimen's time point label, per the study, means: cycle 1 day 1 (C1D1), immediately before nivolumab initiation. Relapse after autologous stem cell transplantation had occurred in all trial patients, and cohorts A, B and C were distinguished by prior brentuximab vedotin exposure. The trial cohort included 45 to 65 patients with relapsed/refractory classical Hodgkin lymphoma, and each patient had a best overall response of complete response, partial response or progressive disease. Single-agent nivolumab was administered to trial patients in the multi-cohort phase II CheckMate 205 trial. Best overall response was determined by an independent review committee according to the 2007 International Working Group response criteria. PBMCs from the trial were collected at three points: immediately before nivolumab initiation (C1D1), and during therapy at cycle 2 day 1 and cycle 4 day 1. After peripheral blood was drawn into 8 mL Vacutainer Cell Preparation Tubes, PBMCs were isolated by centrifugation and then cryopreserved.

Genomic DNA was extracted with the Qiagen DNeasy kit from unsorted PBMCs and from negatively selected CD4+ and CD8+ fractions. TCR beta CDR3 regions were amplified by immunoSEQ multiplex PCR using primers annealing to V and J segments. A synthetic immune receptor repertoire was used to minimize amplification bias, and any residual bias was removed computationally once sequencing was done. Per the original workflow: Custom Python scripts were used to quantify repertoire diversity as the Shannon entropy index. The unsorted, CD4+ and CD8+ repertoires were each analyzed separately, with the exception of combined analyses, where CD4+ and CD8+ sequences were merged in silico. Clonal expansion was defined as a frequency increase of at least 2-fold after treatment compared with C1D1, and clones undetected at baseline were assigned a pseudocount of 0.5. Singleton clones were defined as clones with 0 or 1 copy at C1D1, and non-singleton clones were defined as clones with 2 or more copies. Clones expanded in unsorted samples were annotated as CD4+, CD8+ or unknown by matching protein sequences in sorted samples from the same patient. Diversity changes from C1D1 to C4D1 were tested in paired samples using Wilcoxon tests. TCRdb took over this immuneACCESS table, retaining in-frame rearrangements with V and J assigned. Such tables are incomplete; in checked studies, under half of the missing clones stem from an unresolved V gene, and the remainder is unexplained. The DNA was the basis for D and trimming; V, J and clone size are from that table. The sample table holds 15,000 or so clones, of which 83% were seen once. The ten biggest clones cover roughly a fifth of the sample.

The sequence came from a human donor with classical Hodgkin lymphoma. The specimen was peripheral blood mononuclear cells (PBMCs), collected at baseline.

The CDR3 has the sequence CASSYSSDSRNQPQHF. The sequenced DNA is TGTGCCAGCAGCTACTCCTCGGACTCTAGGAATCAGCCCCAGCATTTT. Recombination linked TRBV6-5 to TRBJ1-5, with no reliable assignment of the D segment. Inclusive of the bounding cysteine and phenylalanine, the CDR3 is 16 residues long. Kept here is only the CDR3 DNA, which spans 48 bases and is read in frame from base 1. The germline V gene encodes CDR1 MNHEY and CDR2 SVGAGI.